These 18 T cell receptor beta chains came from one sample sequenced in a study of pediatric ulcerative colitis (dated by TCRdb to between 2019 and 2020). Library construction relied on the immunoSEQ multiplex PCR assay. TCRdb mirrors the immuneACCESS table, restricted to in-frame sequences. Some clones are absent from its copies; in checked studies, under half trace to an unresolved V gene, and the reason for the others is unknown. The sample data list 30,000 to 35,000 clones, and around 80% of these were observed just once. The ten largest clones take up over 0.95% of the sample. During colonoscopy, one to two pinch biopsies were obtained from the rectum for research. Material for sequencing was gut tissue. These receptors came from a boy aged 5-17 years with mild ulcerative colitis.

V usage is TRBV5-1 and J usage is TRBJ2-5; D tentatively fits TRBD1 or TRBD2 (5 bases each). Germline lookup yields CDR1 SGHRS and CDR2 YFSETQ. V was clipped by 3 bases and J by 4 bases, with 16 bases between them. The CDR3 extends over 15 amino acids. This CDR3 is CASSYTGTEGETQYF. CDR3 in DNA: TGCGCCAGCAGCTACACGGGGACGGAAGGAGAGACCCAGTACTTC.

This rearrangement joins TRBV19 to TRBJ2-3; D is possibly TRBD2 (7 bases). Germline CDR1 reads LNHDA; CDR2 reads SQIVND (reference sequence). V lost 3 bases, J lost 2 bases, and 9 bases lay in between. CDR3 size: 14 residues. The CDR3 coding sequence is TGTGCCAGTAGTATTCGGGGGGCCACAGATACGCAGTATTTT. This codes for CASSIRGATDTQYF.

The CDR3, as DNA: TGTGCCAGCAGTGGTCGTGCGGGAGGAGGCTACACCTTC. This gives the protein CASSGRAGGGYTF. The chain employs TRBV25-1 and TRBJ1-2, with unresolved D. The V gene lost 4 bases and the J gene lost 8 bases, with 14 bases spanning the gap. The germline gives CDR1 MGHDK, CDR2 SYGVNS. The CDR3 runs to 13 residues.

The V call is TRBV30, the J call TRBJ2-1; 7 nucleotides agree with TRBD2. V lost 2 bases and J lost 8; bases outside the gene matches: 3. Germline CDR1 is GTSNPN and CDR2 is SVGIG (reference sequence). There are 12 residues in the CDR3. The CDR3 sequence: CAWSSLADEQFF. The CDR3 DNA follows: TGTGCCTGGAGTTCCCTAGCGGATGAGCAGTTCTTC. The full variable domain, completed using reference TRBV30 and TRBJ2-1, is SQTIHQWPATLVQPVGSPLSLECTVEGTSNPNLYWYRQAAGRGLQLLFYSVGIGQISSEVPQNLSASRPQDRQFILSSKKLLLSDSGFYLCAWSSLADEQFFGPGTRLTVL.

The V gene is TRBV19, the J gene TRBJ1-1, with a tentative D call TRBD1 (6 bases). The germline gives CDR1 LNHDA, CDR2 SQIVND (reference sequence). The CDR3 length is 17 residues. V dropped 2 bases and J dropped 1 base, with 17 bases sitting between them. The CDR3 coding sequence is TGTGCCAGTAGTATATGGCCCAGACAGGCGGCGAACACTGAAGCTTTCTTT. As protein: CASSIWPRQAANTEAFF. The whole variable domain, filled in from reference TRBV19 and TRBJ1-1, reads DGGITQSPKYLFRKEGQNVTLSCEQNLNHDAMYWYRQDPGQGLRLIYYSQIVNDFQKGDIAEGYSVSREKKESFPLTVTSAQKNPTAFYLCASSIWPRQAANTEAFFGQGTRLTVV.

The rearrangement links TRBV4-1 to TRBJ2-2; D unresolved. CDR1 and CDR2 from the germline V gene are MGHRA and YSYEKL. V lost 1 base to trimming and J lost 6 bases, with 15 bases between them. The CDR3 extends over 16 amino acids. The CDR3 reads CASSQGAANGAGELFF. CDR3 sequence (DNA): TGCGCCAGCAGCCAAGGGGCAGCTAATGGGGCCGGGGAGCTGTTTTTT.

This clone was seen a single time. J is TRBJ2-7 and V is TRBV5-8; D uncertain. The CDR3 contains 14 residues. The germline V and J ends were trimmed by 4 bases and 2 bases, with 13 bases remaining between them. CDR1 is SGHTS, CDR2 YDEGEE, per germline. In nucleotides, the CDR3 is TGTGCCAGCAGCATCACGTGGGGAACCTACGAGCAGTACTTC. Protein: CASSITWGTYEQYF.

This sequence joins TRBV7-9 and TRBJ2-1; TRBD2 is a possible D gene (5 bases). CDR3 length equals 15 residues. V dropped 5 bases and J dropped 2 bases, with 13 bases sitting between them. Germline V gives CDR1 SEHNR, CDR2 FQNEAQ (reference sequence). The CDR3 DNA sequence: TGTGCCAGCAGCCCGGACGGAGGACCCTACAATGAGCAGTTCTTC. Amino acid sequence: CASSPDGGPYNEQFF.

The chain carries TRBV2 and TRBJ1-1; 8 nucleotides align to TRBD1. The CDR3 spans 14 residues. J gave up 0 bases and V 6 bases, and 3 bases lay outside the gene matches. The germline V gene encodes CDR1 SNHLY and CDR2 FYNNEI. This chain's CDR3 is CASRGGQVNTEAFF. Written as DNA, the CDR3 is TGTGCCAGCAGGGGGGGACAGGTGAACACTGAAGCTTTCTTT.

This chain connects TRBV29-1 to TRBJ2-3; 8 nucleotides match TRBD2. Losses at the gene ends were 7 bases for V and 1 base for J; bases not matched to a gene: 1. The CDR3 totals 12 residues. Germline assignment: CDR1 SQVTM and CDR2 ANQGSEA. In DNA, the CDR3 is TGCAGCGCGCGGGGGGGCACAGATACGCAGTATTTT. Protein: CSARGGTDTQYF.

The V gene is TRBV9, the J gene TRBJ2-5; the D gene is possibly TRBD2 (6 bases). This CDR3 is built from 16 residues. Germline lookup yields CDR1 SGDLS and CDR2 YYNGEE. V was clipped by 3 bases and J by 2 bases, with 17 bases between them. The CDR3 is CASSATSSRGQETQYF. In DNA form, the CDR3 reads TGTGCCAGCAGCGCAACTAGCTCCCGGGGTCAAGAGACCCAGTACTTC.

The chain recombines TRBV30 with TRBJ2-5, with 9 bases fitting TRBD2. Germline V gene lookup returns CDR1 GTSNPN and CDR2 SVGIG (reference sequence). There are 14 residues in the CDR3. Trimming at V came to 3 bases and at J to 1 base, leaving 3 bases not matched to a gene. CDR3 protein: CAWSPGLAQETQYF. In DNA form, the CDR3 reads TGTGCCTGGAGCCCGGGACTAGCCCAAGAGACCCAGTACTTC.

The chain carries TRBV29-1 and TRBJ2-3; TRBD1 agrees at 7 bases. Trimming took 5 bases from V and 2 from J; bases not matched to a gene: 4. This CDR3 has 13 amino acids. Germline CDR1 and CDR2: SQVTM and ANQGSEA. In nucleotides, the CDR3 is TGCAGCGTTATGACAGGGCTCACAGATACGCAGTATTTT. This encodes CSVMTGLTDTQYF.

Only one count was recorded for this clone. This chain joins TRBV2 and TRBJ2-1; D might be TRBD2 (6 bases). CDR1 and CDR2 from the germline V gene are SNHLY and FYNNEI. The CDR3 is 14 residues long. The V end lost 10 bases, the J end lost 10 bases, and 23 bases lay between the germline ends. For the CDR3, the DNA is TGTGCCACCAAGTCCCCACGGGGGACCGGGGAGCAGTTCTTC. The encoded protein is CATKSPRGTGEQFF.

The DNA of the CDR3 is TGTGCCATCAGTGAAGATGGAGCGCAGGGCGGGTATTCACCCCTCCACTTT. Translated: CAISEDGAQGGYSPLHF. The J gene is TRBJ1-6, the V gene TRBV10-3, with D maybe TRBD1 (5 bases). The CDR3 is 17 residues long. Germline V gene sequence: CDR1 ENHRY, CDR2 SYGVKD. Trimming cost V 3 bases and J 8 bases, with 20 bases left between them.

V gene TRBV5-5 combines with J gene TRBJ1-2; D remains unclear. Germline CDR1 and CDR2: SGHKS and YYEKEE (reference sequence). Trimming stripped 7 bases from V and 4 bases from J, with 26 bases between. The CDR3 has 17 amino acids. CDR3 nucleotides: TGTGCCAGCGGATCGACGAGAGCAGCGCGAAAGACCTATGGCTACACCTTC. Protein: CASGSTRAARKTYGYTF.

This sequence joins TRBV11-1 and TRBJ2-1, with TRBD1 as a possible D gene (5 bases). The CDR3 spans 13 residues. V was clipped by 6 bases and J by 4 bases, with 10 bases between them. Germline V gives CDR1 SGHAT, CDR2 FQDESV (reference sequence). The chain's CDR3 is CASSRGLYNEQFF. CDR3 DNA: TGTGCCAGCAGTAGGGGCTTGTACAATGAGCAGTTCTTC.

The V gene is TRBV30, the J gene TRBJ2-5; D might be TRBD2 (6 bases). This CDR3 is built from 13 residues. Trimming stripped 7 bases from V and 0 bases from J, with 12 bases between. Germline CDR1 reads GTSNPN; CDR2 reads SVGIG (reference sequence). In DNA form, the CDR3 reads TGTGCCTCCGAACCGGGGGACCAAGAGACCCAGTACTTC. Its protein product is CASEPGDQETQYF.